A single sample is the source of the 25 T cell receptor beta chains below, sequenced in a study of blood T cells in healthy people across ages. For the second PCR, which ran for about 7 to 11 cycles, a sample-barcoded 5' primer and a J-beta primer mix were used. TCRdb independently ran MiXCR on the 5' RACE reads; one entry per CDR3 protein. The sample consists of about 1.4 million distinct CDR3 sequences, approximately 59% of them appearing once. Material: blood. These receptors originate from a man between 18 and 35 years old in good health.

CDR3 residues: CSARDLGTSRSTDTQYF. CDR3 bases: TGCAGTGCTAGAGATCTCGGGACTAGCCGGAGCACAGATACGCAGTATTTT. The chain is built from TRBV20-1 and TRBJ2-3; TRBD2 matches 9 bases. Unmatched junction bases numbered 7, after V lost 0 bases and J lost 0 bases. CDR1 is DFQATT and CDR2 is SNEGSKA in the germline V gene (reference sequence). CDR3 length: 17 amino acids.

This clonotype came up a few times. V and J are TRBV20-1 and TRBJ2-7, with D possibly being TRBD2 (6 bases). The germline CDR1 and CDR2 sequences are DFQATT and SNEGSKA (reference sequence). This CDR3 is 13 amino acids long. The V end was cut by 6 bases, the J end by 6 bases, with 18 bases between. The CDR3 sequence is CSALGTAMGEQYF. The CDR3 DNA reads as TGCAGTGCCCTAGGGACTGCGATGGGCGAGCAGTACTTC.

The CDR3 loop reads CASSYGLEANVLTF. The CDR3 DNA is TGTGCCAGCAGTTACGGTCTCGAGGCCAACGTCCTGACTTTC. This chain links TRBV6-2 or TRBV6-3 with TRBJ2-6; D not resolved. Germline V gene sequence: CDR1 MNHEY, CDR2 SVGEGT. Trimming left V 2 bases short and J 6 bases short, with 8 bases between. The CDR3 sequence is 14 residues long.

This chain joins TRBV2 and TRBJ2-7; a possible D gene is TRBD1 (6 bases). V dropped 4 bases and J dropped 1 base, with 14 bases sitting between them. Germline CDR1 is SNHLY and CDR2 is FYNNEI. The length of the CDR3 is 15 residues. The CDR3 protein is CASSGGQGPSYEQYF. Written as DNA, the CDR3 is TGTGCCAGCAGTGGGGGACAAGGGCCATCCTACGAGCAGTACTTC.

This clonotype was found many times. The J gene is TRBJ2-1, the V gene TRBV3-1; 8 bases map to TRBD1. V gave up 0 bases and J gave up 2 bases; unmatched junction bases: 3. This CDR3 comprises 16 residues. Germline CDR1 LGHDT, CDR2 YNNKEL (reference sequence). The CDR3 loop reads CASSQEQGVPYNEQFF. The CDR3 nucleotides read TGTGCCAGCAGCCAAGAACAGGGGGTGCCCTACAATGAGCAGTTCTTC.

This chain joins TRBV14 and TRBJ1-2; the match to TRBD1 covers 8 bases. In germline, CDR1 is SGHDN, CDR2 FVKESK. The CDR3 length is 18 residues. J was trimmed by 0 bases and V by 5 bases; bases with no gene match: 14. CDR3 sequence reads: CASSFHPLQGAPNYGYTF. The CDR3 region has the DNA TGTGCCAGCAGCTTCCACCCGCTTCAGGGGGCTCCTAACTATGGCTACACCTTC.

This clonotype was counted a few times. The chain has TRBV28 and TRBJ2-3; 11 nucleotides match TRBD1. The V gene end was trimmed by 5 bases and the J gene end by 4 bases; junction bases not matched to a gene: 5. Germline V lookup: CDR1 MDHEN, CDR2 SYDVKM. The CDR3 spans 15 residues. This chain's CDR3 is CASSIRTGGADTQYF. CDR3 nucleotide sequence: TGTGCCAGCAGTATTCGGACAGGGGGCGCAGATACGCAGTATTTT.

In regard to this clonotype: A much larger clone differs from this one at a single base, so this may be a read error. V and J are TRBV11-2 and TRBJ2-7; no clear D. The CDR3 has 12 residues. V lost 6 bases, J lost 10 bases, and 16 bases lay in between. Germline V lookup: CDR1 SGHAT, CDR2 FQNNGV. The CDR3 coding sequence is TGTGCCAGCAGTTACCTCTCAGAGCCCCAGTACTTC. This sequence encodes CASSYLSEPQYF.

The chain carries TRBV5-1 and TRBJ2-7, with 7 bases that match TRBD1. The DNA end favors TRBJ2-5, so the J call may be wrong. This CDR3 has 16 residues. Germline CDR1 and CDR2: SGHRS and YFSETQ. For the CDR3, the DNA is TGCGCCAGCAGCTCCCCACGACAGGGAATGAGGGAGACCCAGTACTTC. This codes for CASSSPRQGMRETQYF.

V gene TRBV6-2 or TRBV6-3 combines with J gene TRBJ1-5, with D possibly TRBD1 on 5 matching bases. Germline V gives CDR1 MNHEY, CDR2 SVGEGT. Trimming removed 2 bases from V and 6 bases from J, with 11 bases in between. This CDR3 spans 14 amino acids. The CDR3 nucleotides read TGTGCCAGCAGTTACAGGGGTTCCGGTCAGCCCCAGCATTTT. Amino acid sequence: CASSYRGSGQPQHF.

The chain carries TRBV6-2 or TRBV6-3 and TRBJ2-7; D is perhaps TRBD1 (6 bases). Trimming removed 8 bases from V and 2 bases from J, with 16 bases in between. The CDR3 covers 14 residues. The germline V gene encodes CDR1 MNHEY and CDR2 SVGEGT. DNA of the CDR3: TGTGCCAGCGGCCCCGACAGGACCCCCTACGAGCAGTACTTC. It specifies CASGPDRTPYEQYF.

The chain has TRBV2 and TRBJ1-2; D possibly corresponds to TRBD1 (5 bases). The length of the CDR3 is 16 residues. The ends were cut back, 8 bases at V and 4 bases at J, with 23 bases in the middle. CDR1 and CDR2 from the germline V gene are SNHLY and FYNNEI. In DNA form, the CDR3 reads TGTGCCAGCGCGTGGGGGAAAAGGGTTATAGGCTATGGCTACACCTTC. Encoded protein: CASAWGKRVIGYGYTF.

This clonotype has a handful of counts. V and J are TRBV6-2 or TRBV6-3 and TRBJ1-6; D is possibly TRBD1 (6 bases). CDR1 is MNHEY, CDR2 SVGEGT, per germline. This CDR3 is built from 14 residues. Between the trimmed V and J ends, which lost 7 bases and 7 bases, there was a span of 14 bases. This CDR3 reads CASNRGQINSPLHF. The CDR3, as DNA: TGTGCCAGCAATCGGGGACAAATAAATTCACCCCTCCACTTT.

This chain links TRBV5-1 with TRBJ2-5; D gene ambiguous. Germline CDR1 and CDR2: SGHRS and YFSETQ. Trimming cost V 0 bases and J 3 bases, with 9 bases left between them. The length of the CDR3 is 14 residues. This CDR3 is CASSLGLHKETQYF. The CDR3 bases are TGCGCCAGCAGCTTGGGACTTCACAAAGAGACCCAGTACTTC.

This rearrangement joins TRBV4-3 to TRBJ2-1; D is possibly TRBD2 (5 bases). Trimming stripped 0 bases from V and 2 bases from J, with 8 bases between. Germline values: CDR1 LGHNA, CDR2 YSLEER. This CDR3 is 15 amino acids long. The CDR3 protein is CASSQERAAYNEQFF. CDR3 DNA sequence: TGCGCCAGCAGCCAAGAGAGGGCCGCCTACAATGAGCAGTTCTTC.

The genes are TRBV20-1 and TRBJ1-4; 8 bases map to TRBD1. The trim removed 6 bases at V and 0 bases at J, leaving 6 bases unmatched. From germline, CDR1 is DFQATT and CDR2 SNEGSKA (reference sequence). The length of the CDR3 is 15 residues. As DNA, the CDR3 is TGCAGTGCACCCGACAGGGGCACAACTAATGAAAAACTGTTTTTT. Amino acid sequence: CSAPDRGTTNEKLFF.

This clonotype showed up just a few times. The J gene is TRBJ2-3, the V gene TRBV24-1; 8 bases are a match to TRBD1. The junction had 7 bases not matched to a gene; V was cut back by 3 bases and J by 0 bases. This CDR3 is built from 17 residues. Looked up from germline, CDR1 is KGHDR and CDR2 is SFDVKD. The CDR3 spells CATSDPGQGFSTDTQYF. The CDR3, as DNA: TGTGCCACCAGTGATCCCGGACAGGGATTCAGCACAGATACGCAGTATTTT.

The rearrangement joins TRBV20-1 to TRBJ1-1; D uncertain. Trimming removed 6 bases from V and 3 bases from J, with 8 bases in between. Germline lookup yields CDR1 DFQATT and CDR2 SNEGSKA (reference sequence). The CDR3 contains 11 residues. The CDR3 DNA is TGCAGTGCCGCCCCGGACACTGAAGCTTTCTTT. Protein sequence: CSAAPDTEAFF.

V usage is TRBV10-3 and J usage is TRBJ2-3; tentative D call: TRBD2 (6 bases). The CDR3 has 15 amino acids. V was shortened by 8 bases and J by 5 bases, with 20 bases between the two germline ends. Germline CDR1 and CDR2: ENHRY and SYGVKD. As DNA, the CDR3 is TGTGCCATCGGGGCGGGGCGGGTTGGTTTAGATACGCAGTATTTT. As protein: CAIGAGRVGLDTQYF.

The chain is built from TRBV3-1 and TRBJ2-7; D is unclear. V lost 3 bases and J lost 1, with 7 bases in between. Per germline, CDR1 LGHDT and CDR2 YNNKEL (reference sequence). This CDR3 has 13 residues. CDR3 region: CASSHRRSYEQYF. The CDR3 DNA reads TGTGCCAGCAGCCATAGAAGGTCCTACGAGCAGTACTTC.

The chain joins TRBV13 to TRBJ1-2, with unresolved D. Deletions cut 5 bases from V and 2 bases from J, with 12 bases between. The germline CDR1 and CDR2 sequences are PRHDT and FYEKMQ (reference sequence). This CDR3 comprises 14 residues. The CDR3 loop reads CASSLSPPNYGYTF. The CDR3 nucleotides are TGTGCCAGCAGCCTCAGTCCACCCAACTATGGCTACACCTTC.

V is TRBV7-2 and J is TRBJ2-7; TRBD1 might be the D (6 bases). There are 14 residues in the CDR3. V lost 5 bases to trimming and J lost 2 bases, with 13 bases between them. Germline CDR1 reads SGHTA; CDR2 reads FQGNSA. The CDR3 protein is CASSPWTEAYEQYF. The CDR3 region has the DNA TGTGCCAGCAGCCCATGGACAGAAGCCTACGAGCAGTACTTC.

This clonotype has just one count. CDR3: CASNSQGVVYEQYF. CDR3 sequence (DNA): TGTGCCAGCAATTCACAGGGGGTGGTCTACGAGCAGTACTTC. The genes are TRBV12-3 or TRBV12-4 and TRBJ2-4; 8 bases are shared with TRBD1. The DNA end is more similar to TRBJ2-7, so the J call may be wrong. This CDR3 is built from 14 residues.

This chain uses TRBV27 with TRBJ2-1, with 10 bases identical to TRBD2. V dropped 5 bases and J dropped 1; count of bases not matched to a gene: 5. This CDR3 is built from 16 residues. Germline-derived CDR1 and CDR2 are MNHEY and SMNVEV (reference sequence). CDR3: CASSLGTSVSYNEQFF. In nucleotides, the CDR3 is TGTGCCAGCAGTCTCGGGACTAGCGTGTCCTACAATGAGCAGTTCTTC.

The chain uses TRBV5-1 and TRBJ2-5; D is unresolved. Trimming pared 4 bases from V and 4 bases from J, leaving 11 bases between. Germline loops: CDR1 SGHRS, CDR2 YFSETQ. There are 13 residues in the CDR3. The CDR3, as DNA: TGCGCCAGCAGCAGAGACCAACGAGAGACCCAGTACTTC. It encodes CASSRDQRETQYF.